This entry lists 32 T cell receptor beta chains sequenced from one sample in a study of radiotherapy plus CTLA-4 blockade in lung cancer. Some clones are missing from TCRdb's copy, which holds only in-frame ones; the method was immunoSEQ multiplex PCR. Among roughly 30,000 clones, 78% were seen once, and the ten largest hold 6% to 8%. The sample in question was peripheral blood, obtained from a patient treated with radiotherapy plus ipilimumab. These TCRs come from a human donor with non-small cell lung cancer who had stable disease on radiotherapy plus ipilimumab.

The chain links TRBV19 to TRBJ1-6, with D possibly TRBD1 on 5 matching bases. Germline V lookup: CDR1 LNHDA, CDR2 SQIVND (reference sequence). The V end lost 5 bases, the J end lost 3 bases, and 8 bases lay between the germline ends. This CDR3 is 14 amino acids long. CDR3 sequence: CASSGAGYNSPLHF. CDR3 nucleotide sequence: TGTGCCAGTAGTGGGGCAGGCTATAATTCACCCCTCCACTTT.

This chain joins TRBV5-1 and TRBJ2-7; D is undetermined. Trimming stripped 5 bases from V and 2 bases from J, with 8 bases between. Germline-derived CDR1 and CDR2 are SGHRS and YFSETQ. The CDR3 totals 12 residues. The CDR3 protein is CASSEDAYEQYF. In DNA form, the CDR3 reads TGCGCCAGCAGTGAGGACGCCTACGAGCAGTACTTC.

This chain connects TRBV12-5 to TRBJ2-7; D call uncertain. CDR3 size: 12 residues. The ends were cut back, 2 bases at V and 2 bases at J, with 4 bases in the middle. Germline V gene data show CDR1 as LGHNT and CDR2 as FRNRAP. CDR3 loop: CASGLTPYEQYF. In nucleotides, the CDR3 is TGTGCTAGTGGTTTGACCCCCTACGAGCAGTACTTC.

V and J are TRBV19 and TRBJ1-2; 8 nucleotides line up with TRBD1. CDR1 is LNHDA, CDR2 SQIVND, per germline (reference sequence). After removal of 5 bases from V and 2 bases from J, the junction contained 4 bases not matched to a gene. This CDR3 comprises 14 residues. As DNA, the CDR3 is TGTGCCAGTAGTGCGCACAGGGGGAACTATGGCTACACCTTC. Translated, it gives CASSAHRGNYGYTF.

This clone was observed a single time. The chain employs TRBV7-2 and TRBJ1-6; D not resolved. The CDR3 is 14 amino acids. Germline V gene data show CDR1 as SGHTA and CDR2 as FQGNSA. V was clipped by 3 bases and J by 8 bases, with 11 bases between them. The CDR3 nucleotides read TGTGCCAGCAGCTTTTACAAGATGGATTCACCCCTCCACTTT. Residues: CASSFYKMDSPLHF.

This clone was observed a handful of times. The V and J genes are TRBV11-2 and TRBJ1-2; D may be TRBD1 (6 bases). V lost 2 bases and J 7 bases, leaving 14 bases between the germline ends. This CDR3 region has 14 residues. Germline V gene lookup returns CDR1 SGHAT and CDR2 FQNNGV. The CDR3 protein is CASSLKGGLVGYTF. CDR3 DNA sequence: TGTGCCAGCAGCTTAAAGGGGGGCCTTGTTGGCTACACCTTC.

The chain is built from TRBV28 and TRBJ1-3; TRBD1 aligns across 8 bases. Germline assignment: CDR1 MDHEN and CDR2 SYDVKM. V shed 4 bases, J shed 5 bases, and the junction held 7 bases outside the gene matches. The CDR3 totals 15 residues. The CDR3 loop is CASSSPTGARNTIYF. DNA of the CDR3: TGTGCCAGCAGTTCCCCGACAGGGGCTAGAAACACCATATATTTT.

This clone was found a few times. The chain links TRBV4-1 to TRBJ2-1; a possible D gene is TRBD2 (5 bases). The V end was cut by 1 base, the J end by 1 base, with 17 bases between. The CDR3 loop spans 18 amino acids. Germline CDR1 reads MGHRA; CDR2 reads YSYEKL. DNA of the CDR3: TGCGCCAGCAGCCAAGGTGTGCAGGCATTAGCGTCCTACAATGAGCAGTTCTTC. Translated, it gives CASSQGVQALASYNEQFF.

This clone appeared a few times. The rearrangement joins TRBV6-4 to TRBJ1-1, with TRBD1 as a possible D gene (6 bases). Trimming stripped 0 bases from V and 7 bases from J, with 12 bases between. From germline, CDR1 is MRHNA and CDR2 SNTAGT. There are 14 residues in the CDR3. The CDR3: CASSDSGGGSEAFF. The CDR3, as DNA: TGTGCCAGCAGTGACTCGGGAGGGGGTAGTGAAGCTTTCTTT.

V gene TRBV6-1 combines with J gene TRBJ1-5; possibly TRBD1 for D (5 bases). This CDR3 is built from 13 residues. Germline V gene lookup returns CDR1 MNHNS and CDR2 SASEGT. V was clipped by 7 bases and J by 6 bases, with 13 bases between them. DNA of the CDR3: TGTGCCAGCAAGGGCCCTGGGGGTCAGCCCCAGCATTTT. Its translation: CASKGPGGQPQHF.

This rearrangement joins TRBV30 to TRBJ1-1; D is possibly TRBD1 (6 bases). The CDR3 has 15 residues. The V end was cut by 2 bases, the J end by 5 bases, with 18 bases between. Germline CDR1 is GTSNPN and CDR2 is SVGIG (reference sequence). CDR3: CAWSSKGGGGTEAFF. CDR3 DNA sequence: TGTGCCTGGAGTTCAAAAGGGGGGGGTGGTACTGAAGCTTTCTTT.

The chain uses TRBV7-6 and TRBJ1-5; D is undetermined. V lost 1 base to trimming and J lost 8 bases, with 9 bases between them. Germline CDR1 and CDR2: SGHVS and FNYEAQ. This CDR3 region has 13 residues. In DNA, the CDR3 is TGTGCCAGCAGCTTAGGGGCAGGCAAGCCCCAGCATTTT. As protein: CASSLGAGKPQHF.

This chain joins TRBV28 and TRBJ1-2; D is undetermined. Germline CDR1 reads MDHEN; CDR2 reads SYDVKM. The V end lost 3 bases, the J end lost 6 bases, and 2 bases lay between the germline ends. The CDR3 is 10 amino acids. CDR3 coding DNA: TGTGCCAGCAGTTTTAATGGCTACACCTTC. Translated, it gives CASSFNGYTF.

The chain's CDR3 is CASSLTEGSNQPQHF. The CDR3 DNA follows: TGTGCCAGCAGCTTAACGGAGGGTAGCAATCAGCCCCAGCATTTT. The V call is TRBV7-9, the J call TRBJ1-5; D remains ambiguous. V was clipped by 2 bases and J by 0 bases, with 8 bases between them. CDR1 is SEHNR, CDR2 FQNEAQ, per germline (reference sequence). CDR3 length: 15 residues.

This chain uses TRBV19 with TRBJ1-2; D is possibly TRBD1 (6 bases). The germline V gene encodes CDR1 LNHDA and CDR2 SQIVND (reference sequence). The CDR3 has 14 amino acids. Trimming took off 7 bases at V and 8 bases at J, with 20 bases between the two ends. CDR3 loop: CASTNLGGARGYTF. CDR3 in DNA: TGTGCCAGTACCAACTTGGGGGGGGCGAGAGGCTACACCTTC.

The count of this clone is one. V usage is TRBV30 and J usage is TRBJ1-5; possible D gene TRBD1, 6 bases. Trimming pared 4 bases from V and 5 bases from J, leaving 12 bases between. In germline, CDR1 is GTSNPN, CDR2 SVGIG (reference sequence). CDR3 length: 13 amino acids. The CDR3 region has the DNA TGTGCCTGGATTCAGGGGATGGATCAGCCCCAGCATTTT. Its translation is CAWIQGMDQPQHF.

The chain has TRBV5-1 and TRBJ2-3; possibly TRBD2 for D (6 bases). This CDR3 is 13 amino acids long. Germline V CDR1 and CDR2: SGHRS, YFSETQ. V lost 6 bases and J lost 9, with 17 bases in between. CDR3 region: CASTRGKGETQYF. For the CDR3, the DNA is TGCGCCAGCACCCGGGGGAAAGGGGAGACGCAGTATTTT.

This clone was seen a single time. The chain is built from TRBV29-1 and TRBJ2-7; 8 bases fit TRBD1. CDR3 length: 12 residues. Germline V gene sequence: CDR1 SQVTM, CDR2 ANQGSEA. J was trimmed by 0 bases and V by 7 bases; bases with no gene match: 2. CDR3 sequence: CSGGTGSYEQYF. The CDR3 region has the DNA TGCAGCGGGGGGACAGGCTCCTACGAGCAGTACTTC.

A note on this clone: This sample includes further DNA sequences coding for the same CDR3. J is TRBJ1-4 and V is TRBV9; D remains ambiguous. The CDR3 spans 13 residues. Germline V gene lookup returns CDR1 SGDLS and CDR2 YYNGEE. Trimming took off 5 bases at V and 4 bases at J, with 9 bases between the two ends. The CDR3 DNA follows: TGTGCCAGCAGTACGGGAATTAATGAAAAACTGTTTTTT. This translates into CASSTGINEKLFF.

The genes are TRBV20-1 and TRBJ2-3; the D is unclear. The CDR3 is 10 residues long. Per the germline V gene, CDR1 is DFQATT and CDR2 is SNEGSKA (reference sequence). V dropped 6 bases and J dropped 6 bases, with 7 bases sitting between them. DNA for the CDR3: TGCAGTGCCCGCCCGGATACGCAGTATTTT. Protein: CSARPDTQYF.

The chain is built from TRBV6-5 and TRBJ2-3, with 8 bases lining up with TRBD1. The ends lost 4 bases at V and 4 bases at J; junction bases unmatched: 4. This CDR3 has 14 amino acids. Germline V lookup: CDR1 MNHEY, CDR2 SVGAGI. CDR3 sequence: CASSFDRGADTQYF. CDR3 DNA sequence: TGTGCCAGCAGTTTTGACAGGGGCGCAGATACGCAGTATTTT.

This clone appeared once. The CDR3 nucleotides are TGTGCCAGCACCCGAACCCCAAGCAATCAGCCCCAGCATTTT. Translation: CASTRTPSNQPQHF. This rearrangement joins TRBV28 to TRBJ1-5; D gene unclear. CDR3 size: 14 residues. Deletions cut 7 bases from V and 1 base from J, with 11 bases between. Germline V gene data show CDR1 as MDHEN and CDR2 as SYDVKM. Supplemented by reference TRBV28 and TRBJ1-5, the full variable domain reads DVKVTQSSRYLVKRTGEKVFLECVQDMDHENMFWYRQDPGLGLRLIYFSYDVKMKEKGDIPEGYSVSREKKERFSLILESASTNQTSMYLCASTRTPSNQPQHFGDGTRLSIL.

The chain carries TRBV5-1 and TRBJ2-3; D may correspond to TRBD1 or TRBD2 (6 bases each). V was trimmed by 0 bases and J by 4 bases, leaving 15 bases between them. The CDR3 runs to 16 residues. Germline V CDR1 and CDR2: SGHRS, YFSETQ. In nucleotides, the CDR3 is TGCGCCAGCAGCTTGGCGGGCAGGGGAGGACCAGATACGCAGTATTTT. The encoded protein is CASSLAGRGGPDTQYF. Full variable domain (outside the CDR3, taken from reference TRBV5-1 and TRBJ2-3): KAGVTQTPRYLIKTRGQQVTLSCSPISGHRSVSWYQQTPGQGLQFLFEYFSETQRNKGNFPGRFSGRQFSNSRSEMNVSTLELGDSALYLCASSLAGRGGPDTQYFGPGTRLTVL.

This chain connects TRBV30 to TRBJ2-2; D ambiguous. Trimming removed 4 bases at V and 4 bases at J, with 10 bases between. The CDR3 runs 13 residues. Germline CDR1 reads GTSNPN; CDR2 reads SVGIG (reference sequence). CDR3 sequence reads: CAWTLIRTGELFF. In DNA, the CDR3 is TGTGCCTGGACCCTGATACGCACCGGGGAGCTGTTTTTT.

This chain uses TRBV7-9 with TRBJ1-1; D is perhaps TRBD1 (5 bases). CDR3 length: 13 residues. CDR1 and CDR2 from the germline V gene are SEHNR and FQNEAQ (reference sequence). V lost 4 bases to trimming and J lost 12 bases, with 18 bases between them. CDR3 residues: CASSSRGRVETFF. DNA for the CDR3: TGTGCCAGCAGCTCAAGGGGACGGGTGGAAACTTTCTTT.

This clone was observed once. The chain carries TRBV7-8 and TRBJ2-7, with 8 bases lining up with TRBD1. This CDR3 region has 15 residues. In germline, CDR1 is SGHVS, CDR2 FQNEAQ. The J segment lost 1 base and the V segment lost 5 bases, leaving 7 bases of the junction unmatched. The CDR3 nucleotides read TGTGCCAGCAGCCCCAGACAGGGGCCTTCCTACGAGCAGTACTTC. Translating gives CASSPRQGPSYEQYF.

This rearrangement joins TRBV27 to TRBJ1-5; D remains ambiguous. Trimming pared 5 bases from V and 0 bases from J, leaving 8 bases between. The germline V gene encodes CDR1 MNHEY and CDR2 SMNVEV (reference sequence). This CDR3 comprises 14 residues. CDR3 sequence reads: CASSSKRSNQPQHF. The CDR3 DNA reads as TGTGCCAGCAGTAGTAAGCGTAGCAATCAGCCCCAGCATTTT.

The genes are TRBV27 and TRBJ2-3; perhaps TRBD1 as D (5 bases). CDR1 is MNHEY, CDR2 SMNVEV, per germline (reference sequence). V was clipped by 5 bases and J by 2 bases, with 17 bases between them. This CDR3 region has 16 residues. The CDR3 sequence: CASSKLSGLLTDTQYF. In nucleotides, the CDR3 is TGTGCCAGCAGTAAATTATCAGGGCTACTCACAGATACGCAGTATTTT.

The rearrangement links TRBV9 to TRBJ2-3; no clear D. The V gene's germline CDR1 is SGDLS and CDR2 YYNGEE. The CDR3 consists of 15 residues. V lost 0 bases to trimming and J lost 0 bases, with 8 bases between them. CDR3 in DNA: TGTGCCAGCAGCGTAGATCAGCGTAGCACAGATACGCAGTATTTT. Translating it yields CASSVDQRSTDTQYF.

The genes are TRBV4-2 and TRBJ1-2; TRBD1 matches 10 bases. The CDR3 is 15 residues long. Trimming cost V 1 base and J 3 bases; bases outside gene matches: 2. Looked up from germline, CDR1 is LGHNA and CDR2 is YNFKEQ. CDR3 loop: CASSQAGTGDYGYTF. As DNA, the CDR3 is TGTGCCAGCAGCCAAGCCGGGACAGGGGACTATGGCTACACCTTC.

The chain links TRBV11-2 to TRBJ2-5, with unresolved D. Germline CDR1 is SGHAT and CDR2 is FQNNGV. V dropped 3 bases and J dropped 4 bases, with 3 bases sitting between them. The CDR3 runs to 11 residues. DNA for the CDR3: TGTGCCAGCAGCTTGGGAGAGACCCAGTACTTC. It codes for CASSLGETQYF.

CDR3: CASSSPEGYEQYV. The CDR3 nucleotides are TGTGCCAGCAGCTCACCGGAGGGGTACGAGCAGTACGTC. The rearrangement uses TRBV11-2 and TRBJ2-7; maybe TRBD2 (6 bases). Per the germline V gene, CDR1 is SGHAT and CDR2 is FQNNGV. The CDR3 covers 13 residues. Trimming removed 4 bases from V and 4 bases from J, with 11 bases in between.